This T cell receptor beta chain was sequenced in a study of blood T cell repertoires in COVID-19. Germline CDR1 is MDHEN and CDR2 is SYDVKM. Trimming took 5 bases from V and 3 from J, leaving 11 bases between them. This CDR3 comprises 13 residues. The method was immunoSEQ multiplex PCR; TCRdb's version includes in-frame clones alone and lacks a portion of them. The data hold 120,000 to 150,000 clones, with 79% observed a single time. The genes are TRBV28 and TRBJ2-7; TRBD2 is a possible D gene (5 bases). Sequencing input: peripheral blood. The receptor was derived from a man aged 55 to 70 with acute or convalescent COVID-19. The CDR3 reads CASSRGRDYEQYF. CDR3 in DNA: TGTGCCAGCAGTCGCGGTCGGGACTACGAGCAGTACTTC. The complete variable domain, with remaining parts taken from reference TRBV28 and TRBJ2-7, reads DVKVTQSSRYLVKRTGEKVFLECVQDMDHENMFWYRQDPGLGLRLIYFSYDVKMKEKGDIPEGYSVSREKKERFSLILESASTNQTSMYLCASSRGRDYEQYFGPGTRLTVT.